These 15 T cell receptor beta chains were all obtained from the same sample, sequenced in a study of cytomegalovirus exposure and HLA in healthy donors. The PCR employed 60 Vbeta primers together with 13 Jbeta primers. TCRdb's copy holds only in-frame clones and misses some; the assay was immunoSEQ multiplex PCR. Here the sample spans some 120,000 clones, roughly four fifths being singletons. Sequences were obtained from PBMCs. The receptor set was obtained from a man aged 35-49 years in good health and CMV-seronegative.

The chain employs TRBV5-6 and TRBJ2-1, with TRBD2 matching 13 bases. Germline CDR1 reads SGHDT; CDR2 reads YYEEEE. V shed 2 bases, J shed 7 bases, and the junction held 6 bases outside the gene matches. The CDR3 sequence is 16 residues long. This chain's CDR3 is CASSFRGLAGQNEQFF. In DNA form, the CDR3 reads TGTGCCAGCAGCTTTCGGGGACTAGCGGGGCAGAATGAGCAGTTCTTC.

This sequence joins TRBV4-3 and TRBJ2-5; 8 nucleotides line up with TRBD1. The last part of the DNA fits TRBJ2-7 better; the J call may be wrong. The CDR3 is 15 amino acids. From germline, CDR1 is LGHNA and CDR2 YSLEER. The CDR3 reads CASSLGQGTLYEQYF. CDR3 in DNA: TGCGCCAGCAGCCTAGGACAGGGAACTCTCTACGAGCAGTACTTC.

The J gene is TRBJ2-1, the V gene TRBV7-9, with 7 bases that match TRBD1. Germline loops: CDR1 SEHNR, CDR2 FQNEAQ (reference sequence). Trimming took 5 bases from V and 4 from J; bases not matched to a gene: 5. The CDR3 has 14 amino acids. Written as DNA, the CDR3 is TGTGCCAGCAGCCGGGACAGACATTACAATGAGCAGTTCTTC. It is translated as CASSRDRHYNEQFF.

To note about this clone: The sample has other DNA sequences that encode this CDR3 too. This chain connects TRBV19 to TRBJ1-4, with 7 nucleotides matching TRBD1. Germline CDR1 is LNHDA and CDR2 is SQIVND (reference sequence). The CDR3 runs to 15 residues. V lost 4 bases to trimming and J lost 3 bases; unmatched junction nucleotides: 5. CDR3 nucleotide sequence: TGTGCCAGTAGTAGAACCGGGACAGCTAATGAAAAACTGTTTTTT. The encoded protein is CASSRTGTANEKLFF.

The genes are TRBV9 and TRBJ2-7; 8 nucleotides align to TRBD2. Germline lookup yields CDR1 SGDLS and CDR2 YYNGEE. The CDR3 sequence is 16 residues long. With 0 bases clipped from V and 2 bases from J, the junction kept 7 bases outside the gene matches. The CDR3 is CASSVGTSGLAYEQYF. In nucleotides, the CDR3 is TGTGCCAGCAGCGTAGGAACTTCGGGACTAGCCTACGAGCAGTACTTC.

V usage is TRBV11-2 and J usage is TRBJ2-7; 8 bases match TRBD1. With 4 bases clipped from V and 2 bases from J, the junction kept 1 base outside the gene matches. The CDR3 has 13 residues. Germline V gene lookup returns CDR1 SGHAT and CDR2 FQNNGV. The CDR3 sequence is CASSWGQAYEQYF. The CDR3 bases are TGTGCCAGCAGCTGGGGACAGGCCTACGAGCAGTACTTC.

The chain employs TRBV9 and TRBJ1-1; the D is unclear. This CDR3 contains 13 residues. With 4 bases removed from V and 4 bases from J, the gap between germline ends came to 11 bases. Germline loops: CDR1 SGDLS, CDR2 YYNGEE. This CDR3 reads CASSFARGTEAFF. CDR3 bases: TGTGCCAGCAGCTTCGCTCGGGGCACTGAAGCTTTCTTT. The entire variable domain, with the rest obtained from reference TRBV9 and TRBJ1-1, is as follows: DSGVTQTPKHLITATGQRVTLRCSPRSGDLSVYWYQQSLDQGLQFLIQYYNGEERAKGNILERFSAQQFPDLHSELNLSSLELGDSALYFCASSFARGTEAFFGQGTRLTVV.

V is TRBV7-8 and J is TRBJ1-1; possible D gene TRBD1, 6 bases. V was trimmed by 5 bases and J by 6 bases, leaving 22 bases between them. The CDR3 loop spans 16 amino acids. Germline V gives CDR1 SGHVS, CDR2 FQNEAQ. This CDR3 reads CASSPYEGGSGAEAFF. For the CDR3, the DNA is TGTGCCAGCAGCCCCTACGAGGGGGGAAGCGGGGCTGAAGCTTTCTTT.

This clone was seen a handful of times. The gene calls are TRBV28 and TRBJ2-5; 10 bases match TRBD2. V gave up 6 bases and J gave up 3 bases; unmatched junction bases: 7. The CDR3 contains 15 residues. Germline values: CDR1 MDHEN, CDR2 SYDVKM. The CDR3 spells CASSVLAGAEETQYF. The CDR3 DNA follows: TGTGCCAGCAGCGTCCTAGCGGGAGCGGAAGAGACCCAGTACTTC.

The chain links TRBV15 to TRBJ2-5; 10 nucleotides align to TRBD1. J gave up 4 bases and V 2 bases, and 4 bases lay outside the gene matches. CDR1 and CDR2 from the germline V gene are LNHNV and YYDKDF (reference sequence). The length of the CDR3 is 15 residues. CDR3 DNA sequence: TGTGCCACCAGCAGATCTGGGACAGGGGCAGAGACCCAGTACTTC. This gives the protein CATSRSGTGAETQYF.

V gene TRBV13 combines with J gene TRBJ2-1; maybe TRBD1 (6 bases). Per the germline V gene, CDR1 is PRHDT and CDR2 is FYEKMQ (reference sequence). V was cut by 4 bases and J by 8 bases, with 15 bases left in between. CDR3 length: 14 amino acids. The CDR3, as DNA: TGTGCCAGCAGCTCCCCAGAGGGGGTGGATGAGCAGTTCTTC. Residues: CASSSPEGVDEQFF.

The chain recombines TRBV19 with TRBJ2-3; D remains ambiguous. The CDR3 is 14 residues long. V shed 3 bases and J shed 2 bases, with 9 bases lying between them. Germline-derived CDR1 and CDR2 are LNHDA and SQIVND (reference sequence). The CDR3 here is CASSIARYTDTQYF. CDR3 nucleotide sequence: TGTGCCAGTAGTATCGCTCGGTACACAGATACGCAGTATTTT.

The rearrangement joins TRBV6-1 to TRBJ2-7, with 9 positions matching TRBD1. In germline, CDR1 is MNHNS, CDR2 SASEGT. CDR3 size: 15 residues. The ends lost 3 bases at V and 3 bases at J; junction bases unmatched: 6. CDR3 residues: CASSDPHRGLYEQYF. In DNA form, the CDR3 reads TGTGCCAGCAGTGATCCCCACAGGGGGCTCTACGAGCAGTACTTC.

J is TRBJ2-7 and V is TRBV7-2; 7 positions match TRBD2. With V trimmed by 7 bases and J by 3 bases, 12 bases remained unmatched. The CDR3 is made up of 15 amino acids. The germline V gene has CDR1 SGHTA and CDR2 FQGNSA. The CDR3 here is CASTRRSGGYYEQYF. The CDR3 DNA reads as TGTGCCAGCACCCGCCGGTCGGGGGGTTACTACGAGCAGTACTTC.

The chain uses TRBV6-6 and TRBJ1-2; D gene ambiguous. Germline CDR1 is MNHNY and CDR2 is SVGAGI (reference sequence). V lost 3 bases, J lost 7 bases, and 9 bases lay in between. CDR3 length equals 12 residues. CDR3 region: CASSYGSGGYTF. The CDR3, as DNA: TGTGCCAGCAGTTATGGCAGCGGTGGCTACACCTTC.